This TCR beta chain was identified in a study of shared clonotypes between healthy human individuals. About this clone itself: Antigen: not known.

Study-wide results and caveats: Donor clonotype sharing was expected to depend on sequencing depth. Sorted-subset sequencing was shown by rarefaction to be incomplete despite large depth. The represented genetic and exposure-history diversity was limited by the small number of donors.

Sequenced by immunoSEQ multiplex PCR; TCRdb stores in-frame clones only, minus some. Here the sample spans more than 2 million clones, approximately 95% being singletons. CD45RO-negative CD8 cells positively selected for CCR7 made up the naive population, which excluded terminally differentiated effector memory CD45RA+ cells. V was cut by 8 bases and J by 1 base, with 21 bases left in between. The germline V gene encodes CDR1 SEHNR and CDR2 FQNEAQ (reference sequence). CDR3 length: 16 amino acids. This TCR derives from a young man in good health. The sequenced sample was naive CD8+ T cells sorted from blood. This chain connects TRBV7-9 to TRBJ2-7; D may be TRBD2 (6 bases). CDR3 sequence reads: CASALSLGLQSYEQYF. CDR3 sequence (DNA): TGTGCCAGCGCCCTGTCTCTGGGACTTCAGTCCTACGAGCAGTACTTC.